This passage covers 17 T cell receptor beta chains from one sample sequenced in a study of T cell repertoires in cytomegalovirus infection. TCRdb re-called the reads with MiXCR, one entry per CDR3 protein. This sample yields 350,000 to 500,000 distinct CDR3 sequences, of which around 32% are seen a single time; about an eighth belongs to the top ten. The sample taken for sequencing was PBMCs. These receptors were obtained from a human donor in good health (CMV status not recorded). Some clones in this sample may be carry-over from other donors' samples.

This clonotype has a count of ten or more. This chain joins TRBV20-1 and TRBJ1-2, with 7 bases aligning to TRBD1. The CDR3 length is 14 residues. The V and J ends lost 0 bases and 3 bases, in that order; junction bases with no gene match: 4. The germline gives CDR1 DFQATT, CDR2 SNEGSKA (reference sequence). For the CDR3, the DNA is TGCAGTGCTAGAGATCTCAGGGGGGACTATGGCTACACCTTC. This codes for CSARDLRGDYGYTF.

In its sample, this clonotype was seen a few times. The gene calls are TRBV7-8 and TRBJ2-6; the D call may be TRBD1 or TRBD2 (5 bases each). The CDR3 is 19 residues long. Germline CDR1 and CDR2: SGHVS and FQNEAQ. V lost 2 bases and J 0 bases, leaving 17 bases between the germline ends. The CDR3 DNA sequence: TGTGCCAGCAGCTTACTTGTCTGGGACCCGATCTCTGGGGCCAACGTCCTGACTTTC. Translated: CASSLLVWDPISGANVLTF.

In this sample, this clonotype turned up many times. The J gene is TRBJ1-5, the V gene TRBV19; D unresolved. There are 14 residues in the CDR3. Germline-derived CDR1 and CDR2 are LNHDA and SQIVND (reference sequence). V was trimmed by 9 bases and J by 0 bases, leaving 12 bases between them. The CDR3 nucleotides read TGTGCCAGCAAGCTCCAGGTTAGCAATCAGCCCCAGCATTTT. It is translated as CASKLQVSNQPQHF.

There are a few counts of this clonotype. The chain is built from TRBV18 and TRBJ2-4, with D possibly being TRBD1 (6 bases). Germline V gene lookup returns CDR1 KGHSH and CDR2 LQKENI. With 3 bases removed from V and 5 bases from J, the gap between germline ends came to 11 bases. CDR3 size: 14 residues. CDR3 nucleotides: TGTGCCAGCTCACCCCCTGGACAGCAAAACATTCAGTACTTC. Translating it yields CASSPPGQQNIQYF.

In its sample, this clonotype was seen many times. The rearrangement links TRBV7-8 to TRBJ1-5; 7 positions agree with TRBD1. The length of the CDR3 is 16 residues. Germline V lookup: CDR1 SGHVS, CDR2 FQNEAQ. The trim removed 1 base at V and 3 bases at J, leaving 6 bases unmatched. The CDR3 protein is CASSLVDREFNQPQHF. The CDR3 bases are TGTGCCAGCAGCTTAGTTGACAGGGAATTCAATCAGCCCCAGCATTTT.

At least ten counts were recorded for this clonotype. The chain is built from TRBV7-9 and TRBJ2-7, with TRBD2 matching 8 bases. CDR1 and CDR2 from the germline V gene are SEHNR and FQNEAQ (reference sequence). V trimming: 0 bases; J trimming: 5 bases; junction bases outside the gene matches: 6. The CDR3 has 15 amino acids. CDR3 DNA: TGTGCCAGCAGCTTAGCCGTCGGGGGGGCCGACGAGCAGTACTTC. The encoded protein is CASSLAVGGADEQYF.

CDR3: CASNTGFFSGYTF. The CDR3 DNA follows: TGTGCCAGTAATACAGGATTCTTTAGCGGCTACACCTTC. The chain joins TRBV2 to TRBJ1-2; D is possibly TRBD1 (5 bases). The CDR3 runs to 13 residues. Germline V CDR1 and CDR2: SNHLY, FYNNEI. V was cut by 9 bases and J by 8 bases, with 19 bases left in between.

This clonotype appeared a few times. The J gene is TRBJ1-2, the V gene TRBV5-1; no firm D call. Germline V gene data show CDR1 as SGHRS and CDR2 as YFSETQ. Trimming removed 0 bases at V and 5 bases at J, with 8 bases between. There are 13 residues in the CDR3. CDR3 loop: CASSLGRLYGYTF. The CDR3 DNA reads as TGCGCCAGCAGCTTGGGACGGCTATATGGCTACACCTTC.

This clonotype has only a few counts. V and J are TRBV5-1 and TRBJ2-1, with D unclear. Germline CDR1 SGHRS, CDR2 YFSETQ. The V end was cut by 0 bases, the J end by 0 bases, with 10 bases between. The length of the CDR3 is 16 residues. Written as DNA, the CDR3 is TGCGCCAGCAGCTTGGATGGGTGGGCCTCCTACAATGAGCAGTTCTTC. This sequence encodes CASSLDGWASYNEQFF.

The chain uses TRBV4-2 and TRBJ1-2; TRBD1 aligns across 8 bases. Germline V gives CDR1 LGHNA, CDR2 YNFKEQ. V shed 2 bases, J shed 14 bases, and the junction held 19 bases outside the gene matches. The CDR3 length is 16 residues. This chain's CDR3 is CASSQSRRDRNYGSTF. The CDR3 bases are TGTGCCAGCAGCCAATCTCGCCGGGACAGGAACTATGGCTCAACCTTC.

The J gene is TRBJ2-1, the V gene TRBV2, with D possibly matching TRBD1 (5 bases). Germline lookup yields CDR1 SNHLY and CDR2 FYNNEI. The V end lost 4 bases, the J end lost 0 bases, and 13 bases lay between the germline ends. There are 16 residues in the CDR3. As DNA, the CDR3 is TGTGCCAGCAGTGGGGTCGGCAGGGCCTCCTACAATGAGCAGTTCTTC. Protein product: CASSGVGRASYNEQFF.

This clonotype was detected only a few times. V and J are TRBV27 and TRBJ2-5; unclear D gene. Per germline, CDR1 MNHEY and CDR2 SMNVEV (reference sequence). This CDR3 contains 13 residues. The V gene lost 3 bases and the J gene lost 5 bases, with 10 bases spanning the gap. In nucleotides, the CDR3 is TGTGCCAGCAGTTTTTTAGGGCGGGAGACCCAGTACTTC. Residues: CASSFLGRETQYF.

The V call is TRBV13, the J call TRBJ2-1; 15 bases line up with TRBD2. The germline V gene encodes CDR1 PRHDT and CDR2 FYEKMQ (reference sequence). The V and J ends lost 5 bases and 8 bases, in that order; junction bases with no gene match: 13. The length of the CDR3 is 18 residues. The CDR3 protein is CASSLRRTSGGASDEQFF. The CDR3 bases are TGTGCCAGCAGCCTCCGGAGGACTAGCGGGGGGGCTTCGGATGAGCAGTTCTTC.

This clonotype was recorded a few times. The chain carries TRBV29-1 and TRBJ2-1, with 9 bases matching TRBD2. Looked up from germline, CDR1 is SQVTM and CDR2 is ANQGSEA. The CDR3 covers 18 residues. V lost 4 bases, J lost 0 bases, and 13 bases stayed unmatched. The CDR3 spells CSVVSGGGAGSSYNEQFF. The CDR3 coding sequence is TGCAGCGTTGTATCTGGCGGGGGGGCTGGGAGCTCCTACAATGAGCAGTTCTTC.

CDR3 DNA sequence: TGTGCCAGCAGCCGCTCCCAGGGAGCAGATACGCAGTATTTT. Protein: CASSRSQGADTQYF. The genes are TRBV5-4 and TRBJ2-3; D tentatively fits TRBD1 or TRBD2 (5 bases each). The V gene lost 4 bases and the J gene lost 4 bases, with 13 bases spanning the gap. This CDR3 contains 14 residues. Germline values: CDR1 SGHNT, CDR2 YYREEE (reference sequence).

The chain links TRBV6-6 to TRBJ2-7; 10 bases match TRBD1. J was trimmed by 1 base and V by 5 bases; bases with no gene match: 20. The CDR3 runs to 20 residues. Per the germline V gene, CDR1 is MNHNY and CDR2 is SVGAGI (reference sequence). The CDR3 region has the DNA TGTGCCAGCAGTGACCTAATGACAGGGGGCAAGCCATTTACATCCTACGAGCAGTACTTC. Its translation is CASSDLMTGGKPFTSYEQYF.

This clonotype turned up a few times. V gene TRBV6-5 combines with J gene TRBJ2-1, with 8 nucleotides matching TRBD1. V lost 5 bases, J lost 4 bases, and 4 bases stayed unmatched. The CDR3 is 14 amino acids. Germline V CDR1 and CDR2: MNHEY, SVGAGI. DNA of the CDR3: TGTGCCAGCAGTCTACAGGGGGAGTACAATGAGCAGTTCTTC. This gives the protein CASSLQGEYNEQFF.